The present T cell receptor (beta chain) was sequenced within a study of blood T cell repertoires in COVID-19. The length of the CDR3 is 16 residues. V shed 1 base and J 4 bases; nucleotides not matched to a gene: 4. Germline lookup yields CDR1 LNHNV and CDR2 YYDKDF (reference sequence). Assay: immunoSEQ multiplex PCR; the TCRdb copy retains only in-frame clones and omits some. Here the sample spans roughly 180,000 clones, 75% to 90% being singletons. J is TRBJ2-3 and V is TRBV15, with 11 bases aligning to TRBD1. This clonotype was sampled from a woman in her 30s who had recovered from COVID-19. The sequencing input was PBMCs or T cells enriched from blood (not recorded which). CDR3 DNA: TGTGCCACCAGCAGAGGATTGGGACAGGGGGCAGATACGCAGTATTTT. This sequence encodes CATSRGLGQGADTQYF.